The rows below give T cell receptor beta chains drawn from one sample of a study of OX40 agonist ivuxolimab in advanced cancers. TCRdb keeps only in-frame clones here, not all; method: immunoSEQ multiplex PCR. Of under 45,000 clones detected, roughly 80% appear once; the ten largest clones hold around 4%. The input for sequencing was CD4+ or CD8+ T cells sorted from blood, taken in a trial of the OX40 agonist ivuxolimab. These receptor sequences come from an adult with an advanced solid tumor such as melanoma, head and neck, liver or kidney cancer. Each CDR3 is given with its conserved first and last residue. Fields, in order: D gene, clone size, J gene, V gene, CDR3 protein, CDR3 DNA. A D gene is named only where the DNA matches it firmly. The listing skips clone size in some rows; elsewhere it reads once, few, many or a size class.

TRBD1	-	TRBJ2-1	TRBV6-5	CASSRDSNQHEQFF	TGTGCCAGCAGCCGGGACAGCAACCAACATGAGCAGTTCTTC
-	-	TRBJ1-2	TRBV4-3	CASADSQGHYGYTF	TGCGCCAGCGCAGACAGCCAAGGGCACTATGGCTACACCTTC
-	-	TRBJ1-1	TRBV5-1	CASSFGDTEAFF	TGCGCCAGCAGCTTCGGGGACACTGAAGCTTTCTTT
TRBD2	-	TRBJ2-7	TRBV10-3	CAISVTSGGPYEQYF	TGTGCCATCAGTGTGACTAGCGGGGGTCCCTACGAGCAGTACTTC
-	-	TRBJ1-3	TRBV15	CATSREVGSAGNTIYF	TGTGCCACCAGCAGAGAAGTGGGGTCAGCAGGAAACACCATATATTTT
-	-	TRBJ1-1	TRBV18	CASSPSTGLLNTEAFF	TGTGCCAGCTCACCGTCGACAGGCCTACTAAACACTGAAGCTTTCTTT
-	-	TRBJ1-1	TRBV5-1	CASSFGEGTEAFF	TGCGCCAGCAGCTTTGGGGAGGGCACTGAAGCTTTCTTT
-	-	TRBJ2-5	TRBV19	CASSTLTRGRGDQETQYF	TGTGCCAGTAGTACACTTACCCGAGGGAGGGGGGACCAAGAGACCCAGTACTTC
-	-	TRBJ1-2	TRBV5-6	CASSLGDREGYTF	TGTGCCAGCAGCTTGGGGGACCGGGAGGGCTACACCTTC
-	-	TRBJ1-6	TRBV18	CASSPSPAGSNSPLHF	TGTGCCAGCTCACCCTCCCCAGCGGGTAGTAATTCACCCCTCCACTTT
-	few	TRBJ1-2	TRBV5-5	CASSLGSTSLNYGYTF	TGTGCCAGCAGCTTGGGATCTACCTCCCTTAACTATGGCTACACCTTC
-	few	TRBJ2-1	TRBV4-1	CASSQVDILSYNEQFF	TGCGCCAGCAGCCAAGTGGACATACTCTCCTACAATGAGCAGTTCTTC
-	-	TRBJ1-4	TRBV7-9	CASSDPVGVNEKLFF	TGTGCCAGCAGCGATCCTGTGGGGGTTAATGAAAAACTGTTTTTT
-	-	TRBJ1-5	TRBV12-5	CASGPNWGVDQPQHF	TGTGCTAGTGGCCCAAATTGGGGGGTGGATCAGCCCCAGCATTTT
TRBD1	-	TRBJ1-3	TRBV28	CATPGQGVPFSGNTIYF	TGTGCCACCCCGGGACAGGGAGTACCATTCTCTGGAAACACCATATATTTT
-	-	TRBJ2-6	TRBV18	CASSPPWRETDSGANVLTF	TGTGCCAGCTCACCACCATGGAGGGAGACTGACTCTGGGGCCAACGTCCTGACTTTC
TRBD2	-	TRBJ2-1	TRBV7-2	CASSRDGTSGSGEQFF	TGTGCCAGCAGCCGTGATGGGACTAGCGGGAGTGGTGAGCAGTTCTTC
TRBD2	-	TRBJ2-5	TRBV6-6	CASSHGLAGEETQYF	TGTGCCAGCAGTCACGGGTTAGCGGGGGAAGAGACCCAGTACTTC
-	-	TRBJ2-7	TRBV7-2	CASSFLLGGAQRYEQYF	TGTGCCAGCAGCTTTCTTCTTGGGGGAGCCCAACGTTACGAGCAGTACTTC
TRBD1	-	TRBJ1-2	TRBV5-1	CASSLAGDRAYGYTF	TGCGCCAGCAGCTTGGCTGGGGACAGGGCCTATGGCTACACCTTC
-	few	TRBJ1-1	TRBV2	CASSKTRVNTEAFF	TGTGCCAGCAGCAAGACCAGGGTCAACACTGAAGCTTTCTTT
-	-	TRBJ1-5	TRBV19	CASSPGFDQPQHF	TGTGCCAGTAGTCCCGGGTTCGATCAGCCCCAGCATTTT
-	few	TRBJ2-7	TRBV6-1	CASSGSRVDEQYF	TGTGCCAGCAGTGGATCCCGGGTTGACGAGCAGTACTTC